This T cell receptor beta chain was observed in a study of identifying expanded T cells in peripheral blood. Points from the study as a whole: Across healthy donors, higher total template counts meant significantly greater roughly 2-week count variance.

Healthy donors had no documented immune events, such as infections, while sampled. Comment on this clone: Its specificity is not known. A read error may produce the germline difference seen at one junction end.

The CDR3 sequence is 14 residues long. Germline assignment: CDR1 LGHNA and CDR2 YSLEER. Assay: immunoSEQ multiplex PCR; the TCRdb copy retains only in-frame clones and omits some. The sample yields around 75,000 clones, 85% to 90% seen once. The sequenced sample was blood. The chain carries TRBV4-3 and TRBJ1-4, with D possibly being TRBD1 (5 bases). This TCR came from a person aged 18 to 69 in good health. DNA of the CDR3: TGCGCCAGCAGTCAAGGGGTGTCTAATGAAAAACTGTTTTTT. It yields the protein CASSQGVSNEKLFF.